The next 15 T cell receptor beta chains were all read from a single sample in a study of beta chain features in type 1 diabetes. Every isolated RNA sample was fully reverse transcribed, so sequencing captured expressed TCRB transcripts. Only in-frame clones appear in the TCRdb table, and some are missing; sequencing was by immunoSEQ multiplex PCR. The table has 900,000 or so clones, around a sixth seen once. The sequenced material came from naive CD4+ T cells from blood. These receptors came from a woman under 30 in good health.

The J gene is TRBJ1-4, the V gene TRBV13; D remains unclear. CDR3 length: 15 residues. Germline V gene sequence: CDR1 PRHDT, CDR2 FYEKMQ (reference sequence). Trimming stripped 0 bases from V and 3 bases from J, with 8 bases between. The CDR3 is CASSLGWEANEKLFF. In DNA form, the CDR3 reads TGTGCCAGCAGCTTAGGGTGGGAAGCTAATGAAAAACTGTTTTTT.

This clone was recorded a few times. This sequence joins TRBV10-3 and TRBJ2-5, with 8 bases lining up with TRBD2. This CDR3 is built from 14 residues. The trim removed 6 bases at V and 1 base at J, leaving 4 bases unmatched. Germline V gives CDR1 ENHRY, CDR2 SYGVKD. The CDR3 DNA is TGTGCCATCAGAGCGGGAGCAGCCCAAGAGACCCAGTACTTC. It specifies CAIRAGAAQETQYF.

This clone has only a few counts. V is TRBV7-8 and J is TRBJ2-5; the D is unclear. Trimming cost V 0 bases and J 4 bases, with 6 bases left between them. The CDR3 runs 13 residues. Looked up from germline, CDR1 is SGHVS and CDR2 is FQNEAQ. The CDR3 DNA reads TGTGCCAGCAGCTTAGCGCTTCGAGAGACCCAGTACTTC. Translated: CASSLALRETQYF. Based on the CDR3 plus reference TRBV7-8 and TRBJ2-5, the full variable domain is GAGVSQSPRYKVAKRGQDVALRCDPISGHVSLFWYQQALGQGPEFLTYFQNEAQLDKSGLPSDRFFAERPEGSVSTLKIQRTQQEDSAVYLCASSLALRETQYFGPGTRLLVL.

The genes are TRBV5-6 and TRBJ2-5, with no clear D. V lost 4 bases and J lost 1, with 14 bases in between. The CDR3 has 15 residues. Germline-derived CDR1 and CDR2 are SGHDT and YYEEEE. This CDR3 is CASSRVVVGQETQYF. The CDR3 region has the DNA TGTGCCAGCAGCCGGGTGGTGGTGGGCCAAGAGACCCAGTACTTC.

The CDR3 DNA follows: TGTGCCAGCAGTTTCCACACAGATACGCAGTATTTT. As protein: CASSFHTDTQYF. This chain links TRBV6-6 with TRBJ2-3; unclear D gene. The CDR3 runs 12 residues. CDR1 is MNHNY and CDR2 is SVGAGI in the germline V gene (reference sequence). V shed 4 bases and J shed 2 bases, with 4 bases lying between them.

The V gene is TRBV11-2, the J gene TRBJ2-2; 9 bases line up with TRBD1. Germline CDR1 reads SGHAT; CDR2 reads FQNNGV. CDR3 length: 16 amino acids. Trimming at V came to 1 base and at J to 1 base, leaving 1 base not matched to a gene. The CDR3, as DNA: TGTGCCAGCAGCTTAGGGGGACAGGGGAACACCGGGGAGCTGTTTTTT. Its translation is CASSLGGQGNTGELFF.

The rearrangement joins TRBV18 to TRBJ2-3; D is undetermined. The V end was cut by 2 bases, the J end by 5 bases, with 5 bases between. The CDR3 length is 12 residues. Germline assignment: CDR1 KGHSH and CDR2 LQKENI. CDR3 residues: CASSPEKDTQYF. Here the CDR3 DNA reads TGTGCCAGCTCACCAGAGAAAGATACGCAGTATTTT.

Worth noting for this clone: Other nucleotide sequences from this sample produce the same CDR3. The chain uses TRBV10-3 and TRBJ2-7; the D gene is possibly TRBD2 (5 bases). The CDR3 totals 11 residues. Trimming stripped 6 bases from V and 2 bases from J, with 5 bases between. Germline CDR1 ENHRY, CDR2 SYGVKD. CDR3 DNA sequence: TGTGCCATCAGGGGAGCCTACGAGCAGTACTTC. Protein product: CAIRGAYEQYF.

This clone was seen more than once but under ten times. The chain is built from TRBV7-2 and TRBJ2-3, with D tentatively TRBD2 (6 bases). Trimming removed 1 base at V and 7 bases at J, with 12 bases between. CDR1 is SGHTA, CDR2 FQGNSA, per germline. The CDR3 consists of 14 residues. CDR3: CASSLVRESYTQYF. Written as DNA, the CDR3 is TGTGCCAGCAGCTTAGTTCGGGAGTCATATACGCAGTATTTT. Supplemented by reference TRBV7-2 and TRBJ2-3, the full variable domain reads GAGVSQSPSNKVTEKGKDVELRCDPISGHTALYWYRQSLGQGLEFLIYFQGNSAPDKSGLPSDRFSAERTGGSVSTLTIQRTQQEDSAVYLCASSLVRESYTQYFGPGTRLTVL.

This clone was seen more than once but under ten times. This chain joins TRBV28 and TRBJ2-7, with D maybe TRBD2 (6 bases). The germline V and J ends were trimmed by 7 bases and 5 bases, with 18 bases remaining between them. Germline assignment: CDR1 MDHEN and CDR2 SYDVKM. This CDR3 spans 14 amino acids. The CDR3 region has the DNA TGTGCCAGCACCATAGGGTCGGTAGCGGACGAGCAGTACTTC. Amino acid sequence: CASTIGSVADEQYF.

This clone was observed a handful of times. The V and J genes are TRBV5-1 and TRBJ2-6; D is unclear. In germline, CDR1 is SGHRS, CDR2 YFSETQ. V gave up 4 bases and J gave up 0 bases, with 8 bases separating them. The CDR3 length is 15 residues. CDR3: CASSLSLSGANVLTF. CDR3 sequence (DNA): TGCGCCAGCAGCCTGAGCCTCTCTGGGGCCAACGTCCTGACTTTC.

The CDR3 spells CASSLAGRYEQYF. CDR3 coding DNA: TGTGCCAGCAGCTTAGCGGGACGGTACGAGCAGTACTTC. The chain has TRBV7-2 and TRBJ2-7, with D perhaps TRBD1 or TRBD2 (5 bases each). The CDR3 consists of 13 residues. The V end lost 0 bases, the J end lost 4 bases, and 7 bases lay between the germline ends. The germline V gene encodes CDR1 SGHTA and CDR2 FQGNSA.

This clone has just a few counts. The CDR3 DNA reads as TGTGCCAGCAGCGTATACGTGGACTACAATGAGCAGTTCTTC. Translated, it gives CASSVYVDYNEQFF. The chain combines TRBV9 with TRBJ2-1; D not certain. Trimming stripped 1 base from V and 3 bases from J, with 8 bases between. CDR1 is SGDLS, CDR2 YYNGEE, per germline. CDR3 length: 14 residues.

The chain has TRBV2 and TRBJ2-7; perhaps TRBD2 as D (6 bases). V gave up 1 base and J gave up 6 bases, with 16 bases separating them. Germline V gene sequence: CDR1 SNHLY, CDR2 FYNNEI. This CDR3 comprises 15 residues. The CDR3 DNA reads TGTGCCAGCAGTGAAGTTGGAGGGACGCCTGTCGAGCAGTACTTC. Its protein product is CASSEVGGTPVEQYF.

This clone was picked up a small number of times. The chain employs TRBV5-1 and TRBJ2-5; 7 bases are a match to TRBD1. The CDR3 contains 15 residues. The V gene's germline CDR1 is SGHRS and CDR2 YFSETQ. Trimming removed 4 bases from V and 3 bases from J; junction bases left unmatched: 9. The CDR3 region is CASSRSGTEKETQYF. The CDR3 coding sequence is TGCGCCAGCAGCAGATCCGGGACAGAGAAAGAGACCCAGTACTTC.